This T cell receptor beta chain originates from a study of shared clonotypes between healthy human individuals. Authors' methods: ImmunoSEQ supplied junction-only sequences lacking quality scores, so filtering was different. The method was immunoSEQ multiplex PCR; TCRdb's version includes in-frame clones alone and lacks a portion of them. V and J calls and clone size follow that table, whereas D and trimming were derived from the DNA. This table has some 2.1 million clones, approximately 95% appearing once. This clone was counted between two and nine times. A split of CD4+ cells into CD45RA+ naive and CD45RA-negative memory subsets was performed. The TCR originated in a man aged 18-30 years in good health. Sequences were obtained from naive CD4+ T cells sorted from blood. Subset defined: CD45RA+ positively selected.

The DNA for the CDR3 is TGTGCCAGCAGCTCCGACAGGGGGGGTAAGAAAAATGAAAAACTGTTTTTT. Protein: CASSSDRGGKKNEKLFF. The genes are TRBV5-6 and TRBJ1-4, with TRBD1 matching 9 bases. This CDR3 comprises 17 residues. Unmatched junction bases numbered 11, after V lost 3 bases and J lost 5 bases. Germline lookup yields CDR1 SGHDT and CDR2 YYEEEE.